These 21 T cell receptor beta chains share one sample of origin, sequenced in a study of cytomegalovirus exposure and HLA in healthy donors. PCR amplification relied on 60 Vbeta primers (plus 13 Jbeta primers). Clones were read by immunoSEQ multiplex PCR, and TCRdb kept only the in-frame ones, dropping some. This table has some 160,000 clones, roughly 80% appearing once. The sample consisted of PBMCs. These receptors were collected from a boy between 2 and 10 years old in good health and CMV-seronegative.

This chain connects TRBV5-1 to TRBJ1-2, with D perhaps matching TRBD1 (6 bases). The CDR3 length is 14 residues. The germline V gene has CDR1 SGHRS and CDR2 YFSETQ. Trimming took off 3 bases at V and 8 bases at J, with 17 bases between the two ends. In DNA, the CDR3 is TGCGCCAGCAGCTCTCTCGGGACATTGTACGGCTACACCTTC. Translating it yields CASSSLGTLYGYTF.

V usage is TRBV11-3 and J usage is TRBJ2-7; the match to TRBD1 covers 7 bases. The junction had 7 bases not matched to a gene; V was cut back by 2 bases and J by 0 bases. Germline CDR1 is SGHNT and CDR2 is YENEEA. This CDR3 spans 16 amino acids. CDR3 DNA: TGTGCCAGCAGCTTACGGACAGGTAAAACCTCCTACGAGCAGTACTTC. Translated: CASSLRTGKTSYEQYF.

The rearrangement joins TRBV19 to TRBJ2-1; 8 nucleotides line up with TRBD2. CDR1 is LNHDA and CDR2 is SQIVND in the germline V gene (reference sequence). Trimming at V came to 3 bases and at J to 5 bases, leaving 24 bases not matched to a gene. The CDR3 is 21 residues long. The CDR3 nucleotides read TGTGCCAGTAGTATCTGGGGGCTCGGACAGACCACGGGAGGGCCCAACAATGAGCAGTTCTTC. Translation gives CASSIWGLGQTTGGPNNEQFF.

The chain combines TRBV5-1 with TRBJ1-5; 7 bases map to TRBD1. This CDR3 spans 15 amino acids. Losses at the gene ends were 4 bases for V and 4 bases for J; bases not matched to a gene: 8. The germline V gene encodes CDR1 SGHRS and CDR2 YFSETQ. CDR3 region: CASSVGTEPNQPQHF. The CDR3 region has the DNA TGCGCCAGCAGCGTAGGGACAGAACCTAATCAGCCCCAGCATTTT.

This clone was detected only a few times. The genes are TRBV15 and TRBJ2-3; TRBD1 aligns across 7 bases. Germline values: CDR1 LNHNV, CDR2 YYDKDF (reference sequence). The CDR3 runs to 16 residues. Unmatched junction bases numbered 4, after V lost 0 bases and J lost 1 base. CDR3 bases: TGTGCCACCAGCAGAGATTTAGGACAGGGCACAGATACGCAGTATTTT. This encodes CATSRDLGQGTDTQYF.

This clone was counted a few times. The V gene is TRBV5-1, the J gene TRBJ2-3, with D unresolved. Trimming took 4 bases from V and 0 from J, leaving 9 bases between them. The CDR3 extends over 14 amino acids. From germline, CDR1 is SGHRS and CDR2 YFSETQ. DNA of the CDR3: TGCGCCAGCAGCGGTACCACTAGCACAGATACGCAGTATTTT. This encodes CASSGTTSTDTQYF.

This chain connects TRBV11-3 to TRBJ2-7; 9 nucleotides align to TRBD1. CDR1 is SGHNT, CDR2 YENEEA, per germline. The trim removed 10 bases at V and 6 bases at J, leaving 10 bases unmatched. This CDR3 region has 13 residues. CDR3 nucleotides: TGTGCCAACCCGGGACAGGGTTTATGCGAGCAGTACTTC. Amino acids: CANPGQGLCEQYF.

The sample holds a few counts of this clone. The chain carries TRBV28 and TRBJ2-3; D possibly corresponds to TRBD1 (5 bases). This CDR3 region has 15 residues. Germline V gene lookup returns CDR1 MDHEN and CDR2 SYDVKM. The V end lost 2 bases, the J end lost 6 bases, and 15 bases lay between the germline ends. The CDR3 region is CASSLRGGSRDTQYF. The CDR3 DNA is TGTGCCAGCAGTTTAAGGGGCGGATCCAGGGATACGCAGTATTTT.

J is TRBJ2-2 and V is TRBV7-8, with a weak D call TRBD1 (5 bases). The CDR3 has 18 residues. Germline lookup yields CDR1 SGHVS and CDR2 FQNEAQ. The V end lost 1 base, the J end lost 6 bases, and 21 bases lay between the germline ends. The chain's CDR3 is CASSLGRSPGLGPGELFF. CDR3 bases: TGTGCCAGCAGCTTAGGTCGCAGTCCAGGGCTGGGCCCCGGGGAGCTGTTTTTT. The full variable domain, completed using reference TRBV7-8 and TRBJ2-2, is GAGVSQSPRYKVAKRGQDVALRCDPISGHVSLFWYQQALGQGPEFLTYFQNEAQLDKSGLPSDRFFAERPEGSVSTLKIQRTQQEDSAVYLCASSLGRSPGLGPGELFFGEGSRLTVL.

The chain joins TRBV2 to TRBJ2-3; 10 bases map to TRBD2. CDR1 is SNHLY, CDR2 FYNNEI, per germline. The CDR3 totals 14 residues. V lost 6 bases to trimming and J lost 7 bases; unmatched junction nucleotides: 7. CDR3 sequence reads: CASSPLAGRYTQYF. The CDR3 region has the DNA TGTGCCAGCAGCCCACTAGCGGGAAGGTATACGCAGTATTTT.

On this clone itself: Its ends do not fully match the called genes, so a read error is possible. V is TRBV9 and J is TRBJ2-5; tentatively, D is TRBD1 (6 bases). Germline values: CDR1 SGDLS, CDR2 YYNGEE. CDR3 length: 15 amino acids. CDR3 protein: CASSVAAQGGVGENF. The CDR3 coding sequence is TGTGCCAGCAGCGTAGCCGCACAGGGCGGAGTAGGCGAGAACTTC.

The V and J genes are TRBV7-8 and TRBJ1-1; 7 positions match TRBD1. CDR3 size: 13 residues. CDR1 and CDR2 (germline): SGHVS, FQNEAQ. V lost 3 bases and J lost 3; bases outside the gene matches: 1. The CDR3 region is CASSFTGDTEAFF. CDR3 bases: TGTGCCAGCAGCTTTACAGGGGACACTGAAGCTTTCTTT.

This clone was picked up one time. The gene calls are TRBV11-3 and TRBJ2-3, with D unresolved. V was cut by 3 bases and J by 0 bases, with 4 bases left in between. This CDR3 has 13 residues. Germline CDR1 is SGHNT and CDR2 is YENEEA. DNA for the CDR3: TGTGCCAGCAGCTTCGGGAGCACAGATACGCAGTATTTT. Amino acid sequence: CASSFGSTDTQYF.

The DNA for the CDR3 is TGTGCCAGCAGCATAGGCAGGGGCGAAGCTGAAGCTTTCTTT. It codes for CASSIGRGEAEAFF. J is TRBJ1-1 and V is TRBV6-1, with D possibly TRBD1 on 6 matching bases. The V end lost 6 bases, the J end lost 6 bases, and 17 bases lay between the germline ends. CDR3 length: 14 residues. In germline, CDR1 is MNHNS, CDR2 SASEGT.

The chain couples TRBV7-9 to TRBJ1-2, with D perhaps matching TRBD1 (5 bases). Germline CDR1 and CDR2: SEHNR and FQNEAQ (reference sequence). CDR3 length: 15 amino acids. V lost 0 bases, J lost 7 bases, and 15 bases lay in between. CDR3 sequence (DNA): TGTGCCAGCAGCTTAGCGACGGCAGGGCCTGGTGGCTACACCTTC. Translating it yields CASSLATAGPGGYTF.

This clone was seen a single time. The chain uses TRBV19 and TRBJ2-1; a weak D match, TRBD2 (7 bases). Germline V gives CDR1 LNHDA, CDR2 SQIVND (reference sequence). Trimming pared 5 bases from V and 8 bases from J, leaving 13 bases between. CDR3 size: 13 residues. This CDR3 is CASSVGGPDEQFF. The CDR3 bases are TGTGCCAGTAGTGTCGGGGGGCCGGATGAGCAGTTCTTC.

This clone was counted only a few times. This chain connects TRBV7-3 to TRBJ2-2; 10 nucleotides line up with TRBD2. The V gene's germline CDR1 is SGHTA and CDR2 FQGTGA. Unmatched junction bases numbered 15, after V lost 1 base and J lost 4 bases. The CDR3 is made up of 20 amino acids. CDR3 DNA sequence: TGTGCCAGCAGCTTAAGAGCGGGAGGGCCTGGGGTCTCGGGCACCGGGGAGCTGTTTTTT. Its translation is CASSLRAGGPGVSGTGELFF.

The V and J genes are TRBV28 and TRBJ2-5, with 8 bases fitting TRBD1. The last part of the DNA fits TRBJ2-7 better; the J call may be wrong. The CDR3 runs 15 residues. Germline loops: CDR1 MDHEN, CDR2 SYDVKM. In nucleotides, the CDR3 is TGTGCCAGCACCTATTGGGACAGGACTACCTACGAGCAGTACTTC. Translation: CASTYWDRTTYEQYF.

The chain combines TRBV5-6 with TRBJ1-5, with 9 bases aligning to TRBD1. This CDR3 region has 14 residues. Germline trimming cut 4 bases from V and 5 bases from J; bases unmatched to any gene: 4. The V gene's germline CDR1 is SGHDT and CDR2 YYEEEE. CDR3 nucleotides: TGTGCCAGCAGCCGGACAGGGGTGGATCAGCCCCAGCATTTT. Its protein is CASSRTGVDQPQHF.

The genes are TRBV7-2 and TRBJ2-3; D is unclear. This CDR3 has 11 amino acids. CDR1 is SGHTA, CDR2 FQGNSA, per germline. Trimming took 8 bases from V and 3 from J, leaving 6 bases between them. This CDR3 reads CASLRTDTQYF. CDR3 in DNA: TGTGCCAGCCTGAGAACAGATACGCAGTATTTT.

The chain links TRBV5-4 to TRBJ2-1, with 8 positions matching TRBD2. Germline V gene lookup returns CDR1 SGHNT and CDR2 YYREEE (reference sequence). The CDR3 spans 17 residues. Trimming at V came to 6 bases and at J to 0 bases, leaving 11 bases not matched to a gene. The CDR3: CASTLGAGGGSYNEQFF. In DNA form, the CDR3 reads TGTGCCAGCACCCTGGGGGCGGGAGGTGGCTCCTACAATGAGCAGTTCTTC. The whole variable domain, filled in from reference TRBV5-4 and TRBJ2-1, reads ETGVTQSPTHLIKTRGQQVTLRCSSQSGHNTVSWYQQALGQGPQFIFQYYREEENGRGNFPPRFSGLQFPNYSSELNVNALELDDSALYLCASTLGAGGGSYNEQFFGPGTRLTVL.